This TCR beta chain was captured by sequencing in a study of neurological immune-mediated disorders. Findings and caveats of the study: No clinical or MRI feature was associated with the multiple sclerosis repertoire cluster.

This clonotype has ten or more counts. Its antigen is still unknown. The authors made cDNA by 5'RACE with 10-nucleotide random UMIs. From 15-18 subjects, each sequencing run yielded over 160 million TCR-beta sequences. TCRdb ran MiXCR on the 5' RACE reads and lists one entry per CDR3 protein. This sample yields about 55,000 distinct CDR3 sequences, of which around 3.6% are seen a single time; less than 2% belongs to the top ten. The CDR3 runs to 15 residues. V lost 2 bases and J lost 4, with 14 bases in between. CDR1 is SEHNR and CDR2 is FQNEAQ in the germline V gene (reference sequence). The material sequenced was PBMCs. The sequence was collected from a man between 25 and 39 years old with multiple sclerosis. This sequence joins TRBV7-9 and TRBJ1-2; TRBD1 might be the D (6 bases). The CDR3, as DNA: TGTGCCAGCAGCTTAACTGCAGGGGATATCTATGGCTACACCTTC. It is translated as CASSLTAGDIYGYTF. The full variable domain, its missing parts supplied by reference TRBV7-9 and TRBJ1-2, is DTGVSQNPRHKITKRGQNVTFRCDPISEHNRLYWYRQTLGQGPEFLTYFQNEAQLEKSRLLSDRFSAERPKGSFSTLEIQRTEQGDSAMYLCASSLTAGDIYGYTFGSGTRLTVV.